Detailed here is one TCR beta chain. Its specific antigen is unknown. Per-nucleotide qualities are absent, and no much larger clonotype sits a single base away. Genomic DNA was isolated using the Qiagen DNeasy kit from unsorted PBMCs as well as from negatively selected CD4+ and CD8+ fractions. TCR beta CDR3 regions were subjected to amplification by immunoSEQ multiplex PCR with primers that anneal to V and J segments. A synthetic immune receptor repertoire was used to minimize amplification bias, and any remaining bias was removed computationally after sequencing. Regarding the original processing steps: Repertoire diversity was quantified as the Shannon entropy index using custom Python scripts. Unsorted, CD4+ and CD8+ repertoires were analyzed separately, except for combined analyses in which CD4+ and CD8+ sequences were merged in silico. Clonal expansion was defined as a frequency increase of at least 2-fold after treatment compared with C1D1, and clones undetected at baseline were assigned a pseudocount of 0.5. Clones with 0 or 1 copy at C1D1 were defined as singleton clones, while clones with 2 or more copies were defined as non-singleton clones. Clones expanded in unsorted samples were labelled as CD4+, CD8+ or unknown by matching protein sequences in sorted samples from the same patient. Wilcoxon tests on paired samples were used to test diversity changes from C1D1 to C4D1. TCRdb took this table from immuneACCESS and kept in-frame rearrangements with V and J called. Such tables lack part of the clones; where checked against another copy, unresolved V genes explain under half of the gap, and the rest is unexplained. That table supplies the V and J calls and clone size; D and trimming were determined from the DNA. Across this sample there are 66,000 or so clones, with over 55% seen only once. The ten most abundant clones make up 7.5% to 9.5% of the sample.

The data were obtained in a study of PD-1 blockade in classical Hodgkin lymphoma (dated by TCRdb to 2020 to 2022). Regarding the study in general: Nivolumab dosing was 3 mg/kg intravenously every 2 weeks, continuing until either disease progression or unacceptable toxicity. A peripheral blood immune signature of response to PD-1 blockade in classical Hodgkin lymphoma was defined using TCR beta sequencing and CyTOF. Broad study findings and their caveats: Baseline diversity similar to that of newly diagnosed patients was observed in trial patients achieving complete response, whereas significantly lower diversity was observed in partial responders and progressors. By C4D1, a significant rise was seen in CD4+ TCR diversity but not in CD8+ TCR diversity (p=0.0027 vs p=0.16), and the rise was most apparent among complete responders (p=0.02). Baseline TCR diversity was reported to be lower in newly diagnosed patients than in healthy donors, and even lower in relapsed/refractory patients. Lower diversity was seen in patients whose nivolumab began less than 1 year after ASCT, and these patients were left out of later analyses so that immune reconstitution would not confound the results. The study covered only a single clinical trial cohort, and the causes of the repertoire differences, possibly disease activity or prior therapy, were still not defined.

The time point label for this specimen denotes: cycle 2 day 1 (C2D1) of nivolumab. Relapse after autologous stem cell transplantation had occurred in all trial patients, and cohorts A, B and C were distinguished by prior brentuximab vedotin exposure. The trial cohort included fewer than 65 patients with relapsed/refractory classical Hodgkin lymphoma, and each patient had a best overall response of complete response, partial response or progressive disease. Single-agent nivolumab was administered to trial patients in the multi-cohort phase II CheckMate 205 trial. Best overall response was determined by an independent review committee according to the 2007 International Working Group response criteria. Trial PBMCs were collected just before the start of nivolumab (C1D1) and during therapy at cycle 2 day 1 and cycle 4 day 1. After peripheral blood was drawn into 8 mL Vacutainer Cell Preparation Tubes, PBMCs were isolated by centrifugation and then cryopreserved.

V sheds 7 bases and J sheds 3 bases, leaving 16 bases between their ends. The CDR3 runs 15 residues from the cysteine to the phenylalanine. The sequence is cut down to CDR3 DNA, 45 bases in frame from base 1. CDR1 is given as MNHNS and CDR2 as SASEGT, both from the germline V gene. The rearranged segments are TRBV6-1 and TRBJ1-3; matching of 5 bases hints at TRBD1 as the D gene. The specimen was peripheral blood mononuclear cells (PBMCs), collected before the second cycle of nivolumab. The sequence came from a human donor with classical Hodgkin lymphoma. The CDR3 region has the sequence CASTPVVGVGNTIYF. The nucleotides are TGTGCCAGCACCCCAGTGGTAGGGGTTGGAAACACCATATATTTT.